The rows below give T cell receptor beta chains drawn from one sample of a study of T cells in Graves' hyperthyroidism and ophthalmopathy. TCRdb ran MiXCR on the multiplex PCR reads and lists one entry per CDR3 protein. The sample has hundreds of thousands of distinct CDR3 sequences, 11% to 15% seen once. The source material was blood. The source is a woman in her thirties or forties with Graves' hyperthyroidism. Each CDR3 is given with its conserved first and last residue. The D gene is left open where the match is weak. A row's size may be missing; if present it is once, few, many or a size class.

J gene,V gene,D gene,clone size,CDR3 length,CDR3 protein,CDR3 DNA
TRBJ2-2,TRBV28,-,few,15,CASSSGAVGAGELFF,TGTGCCAGCAGCTCCGGGGCGGTCGGGGCCGGGGAGCTGTTTTTT
TRBJ1-1,TRBV6-1,-,-,13,CASSKLTGTEAFF,TGTGCCAGCAGTAAGCTCACGGGCACTGAAGCTTTCTTT
TRBJ2-2,TRBV5-1,TRBD2,few,17,CASSWTSGASNTGELFF,TGCGCCAGCAGCTGGACTAGCGGGGCCTCGAACACCGGGGAGCTGTTTTTT
TRBJ2-7,TRBV12-3/TRBV12-4,-,few,14,CASSFSVGSYEQYF,TGTGCCAGCAGTTTTTCCGTCGGCTCCTACGAGCAGTACTTC
TRBJ2-1,TRBV27,TRBD2,-,19,CASSLLGLAGQSSYNEQFF,TGTGCCAGCAGTTTATTGGGACTAGCGGGCCAGAGCTCCTACAATGAGCAGTTCTTC
TRBJ2-1,TRBV3-1,-,many,15,CASSQERIRTNEQFF,TGTGCCAGCAGCCAAGAAAGGATCAGAACAAATGAGCAGTTCTTC
TRBJ2-7,TRBV27,-,-,13,CASSPWGSPEQYF,TGTGCCAGCAGTCCTTGGGGGTCTCCCGAGCAGTACTTC
TRBJ2-7,TRBV18,-,many,13,CASSPPSSYEQYF,TGTGCCAGCTCACCACCGTCCTCCTACGAGCAGTACTTC
TRBJ2-7,TRBV28,-,many,13,CASRSGLTYEQYF,TGTGCCAGCAGATCAGGGCTCACCTACGAGCAGTACTTC
TRBJ1-2,TRBV12-3/TRBV12-4,-,-,13,CASTLSGGKGYTF,TGTGCCAGCACCTTAAGTGGGGGGAAAGGCTACACCTTC
TRBJ1-2,TRBV12-3/TRBV12-4,-,many,14,CASSSGTWAGGYTF,TGTGCCAGCAGTTCCGGGACCTGGGCAGGAGGCTACACCTTC
TRBJ1-5,TRBV7-8,-,many,14,CASSPTDAAQPQHF,TGTGCCAGCAGCCCCACAGATGCGGCACAGCCCCAGCATTTT
TRBJ1-1,TRBV28,-,many,12,CASTIQGGVAFF,TGTGCCAGCACTATCCAAGGTGGGGTAGCTTTCTTT
TRBJ2-7,TRBV28,-,many,13,CASSSWAAYEQYF,TGTGCCAGCAGTTCTTGGGCCGCCTACGAGCAGTACTTC
TRBJ2-1,TRBV18,TRBD2,many,15,CASSLGLAPGYEQFF,TGTGCCAGCTCCCTTGGACTAGCGCCTGGCTATGAGCAGTTCTTC
TRBJ2-3,TRBV9,-,-,13,CASSVAGEGTQYF,TGTGCCAGCAGCGTAGCGGGAGAAGGTACGCAGTATTTT
TRBJ1-2,TRBV28,-,many,11,CASTNSWGYTF,TGTGCCAGCACCAACAGTTGGGGCTACACCTTC
TRBJ2-6,TRBV6-2/TRBV6-3,TRBD1,-,19,CASSGAGGRLMSGANVLTF,TGTGCCAGCAGTGGCGCAGGGGGCAGGTTAATGTCTGGGGCCAACGTCCTGACTTTC
TRBJ1-3,TRBV5-6,-,-,14,CASSDTGGGNTIYF,TGTGCCAGCAGCGATACGGGAGGGGGAAACACCATATATTTT
TRBJ2-7,TRBV15,-,-,14,CATSRDRGFSEQYF,TGTGCCACCAGCAGAGATCGGGGATTCAGTGAGCAGTACTTC
TRBJ2-7,TRBV12-3/TRBV12-4,TRBD2,many,14,CASRWTSGAYEQYF,TGTGCCAGCAGATGGACTAGCGGTGCCTACGAGCAGTACTTC
TRBJ2-7,TRBV20-1,TRBD2,many,12,CSAGEGTYEQYF,TGCAGTGCGGGGGAGGGGACCTACGAGCAGTACTTC
TRBJ2-4,TRBV28,TRBD1,-,14,CASRPDRVENIQYF,TGTGCCAGCCGCCCTGACAGGGTAGAAAACATTCAGTACTTC
TRBJ2-3,TRBV5-6,TRBD2,few,19,CASSSGLAGGPEETDTQYF,TGTGCCAGCAGCTCAGGACTAGCGGGAGGGCCAGAGGAAACAGATACGCAGTATTTT
TRBJ1-1,TRBV11-1,TRBD1,many,14,CASSPGQVLTEAFF,TGTGCCAGCAGCCCAGGACAGGTCCTCACTGAAGCTTTCTTT
TRBJ2-5,TRBV2,-,few,11,CASLAAETQYF,TGTGCCAGCCTCGCGGCGGAGACCCAGTACTTC
TRBJ2-5,TRBV18,TRBD2,-,14,CASSGLAGSETQYF,TGTGCCAGCTCAGGACTAGCGGGATCAGAGACCCAGTACTTC
TRBJ2-1,TRBV3-1,TRBD2,-,15,CASSRSTSGYNEQFF,TGTGCCAGCAGCCGATCGACTAGCGGCTACAATGAGCAGTTCTTC
TRBJ2-5,TRBV6-4,TRBD2,-,17,CASSYSILAGVTETQYF,TGTGCCAGCAGTTACTCGATACTAGCGGGAGTAACGGAGACCCAGTACTTC
TRBJ1-2,TRBV2,-,few,12,CASKSDTGGYTF,TGTGCCAGCAAGTCGGACACTGGAGGCTACACCTTC
TRBJ2-1,TRBV12-3/TRBV12-4,TRBD1,many,15,CASSLRQGVFNEQFF,TGTGCCAGCAGTTTAAGACAGGGGGTCTTCAATGAGCAGTTCTTC
TRBJ2-3,TRBV11-2,TRBD2,-,20,CASSLDGTSGIQASTDTQYF,TGTGCCAGCAGCTTAGATGGGACTAGCGGGATCCAAGCTAGCACAGATACGCAGTATTTT
TRBJ2-2,TRBV6-1,-,many,17,CASCGWGSGMNTGELFF,TGTGCCAGCTGTGGATGGGGGAGCGGAATGAACACCGGGGAGCTGTTTTTT
TRBJ1-4,TRBV27,TRBD1,many,17,CASSPGQGALRTEKLFF,TGTGCCAGCAGTCCCGGACAGGGGGCGCTTAGGACTGAAAAACTGTTTTTT
TRBJ2-7,TRBV20-1,TRBD2,-,16,CSASAGLAGGTSKQYF,TGCAGTGCTAGTGCGGGACTAGCGGGAGGGACCTCGAAGCAGTACTTC
TRBJ2-3,TRBV20-1,TRBD2,-,14,CSVLLAISTDTQYF,TGCAGCGTCTTACTAGCGATTAGCACAGATACGCAGTATTTT
TRBJ1-1,TRBV2,-,many,13,CASSVKEGTEAFF,TGTGCCAGCAGTGTTAAGGAGGGGACTGAAGCTTTCTTT
TRBJ1-2,TRBV6-1,-,many,15,CASSFSSGPDYGYTF,TGTGCCAGCAGTTTCTCTTCGGGCCCGGACTATGGCTACACCTTC
TRBJ1-2,TRBV6-2/TRBV6-3,-,few,15,CASSYSYTGNYGYTF,TGTGCCAGCAGTTACTCGTATACAGGGAACTATGGCTACACCTTC
TRBJ2-7,TRBV5-1,TRBD2,few,16,CASSLLAGEASYEQYF,TGCGCCAGCAGCCTCCTAGCGGGAGAGGCCTCCTACGAGCAGTACTTC
TRBJ2-3,TRBV2,-,-,13,CASTGPVTDTQYF,TGTGCCAGCACTGGACCAGTCACAGATACGCAGTATTTT
TRBJ1-1,TRBV3-1,-,many,15,CASSQVLKTNTEAFF,TGTGCCAGCAGCCAAGTTCTGAAGACGAACACTGAAGCTTTCTTT
TRBJ2-1,TRBV14,TRBD2,many,17,CASSLWTSGRAGNEQFF,TGTGCCAGCAGCCTTTGGACTAGCGGGAGGGCAGGCAATGAGCAGTTCTTC
TRBJ2-3,TRBV27,-,many,14,CASSLPGLSDTQYF,TGTGCCAGCAGTCTACCGGGACTCTCAGATACGCAGTATTTT
TRBJ2-3,TRBV29-1,-,-,14,CSVELASTTDTQYF,TGCAGCGTTGAGCTAGCGTCAACAACAGATACGCAGTATTTT
TRBJ2-3,TRBV5-1,-,many,14,CASSFGSSTDTQYF,TGCGCCAGCAGCTTCGGATCTAGCACAGATACGCAGTATTTT
TRBJ1-6,TRBV28,TRBD1,many,17,CASSSATGDHYNSPLHF,TGTGCCAGCAGTTCCGCGACAGGGGACCATTATAATTCACCCCTCCACTTT
TRBJ1-6,TRBV3-1,TRBD1,few,14,CASGTTGANSPPHF,TGTGCCAGCGGGACGACAGGGGCGAATTCACCCCCCCACTTT
TRBJ2-2,TRBV12-3/TRBV12-4,-,few,13,CASRFLVTGELFF,TGTGCCAGCAGGTTTTTGGTAACCGGGGAGCTGTTTTTT
TRBJ2-7,TRBV10-3,-,few,14,CATASGTSSYEQYF,TGTGCCACCGCCTCCGGGACGAGCTCCTACGAGCAGTACTTC
TRBJ2-7,TRBV27,-,-,14,CASSSTGNYDEQYF,TGTGCCAGCAGTTCTACAGGGAACTACGATGAGCAGTACTTC
TRBJ2-2,TRBV27,-,many,16,CASSFGHGLSTGELFF,TGTGCCAGCAGTTTCGGACATGGGTTGAGCACCGGGGAGCTGTTTTTT
TRBJ2-5,TRBV28,-,-,15,CASSLSGQPGKTQYF,TGTGCCAGCAGTTTAAGTGGACAGCCGGGGAAGACCCAGTACTTC
TRBJ2-2,TRBV18,-,-,15,CASSPRRDLYRELFF,TGTGCCAGCTCACCAAGGAGAGACCTGTACCGGGAGCTGTTTTTT
TRBJ2-7,TRBV4-1,TRBD2,many,16,CASSQDPGLASYEQYF,TGCGCCAGCAGCCAAGATCCGGGACTAGCGTCCTACGAGCAGTACTTC
TRBJ2-7,TRBV6-1,-,many,15,CASSEIMTSSYEQYF,TGTGCCAGCAGCGAAATCATGACAAGTTCCTACGAGCAGTACTTC